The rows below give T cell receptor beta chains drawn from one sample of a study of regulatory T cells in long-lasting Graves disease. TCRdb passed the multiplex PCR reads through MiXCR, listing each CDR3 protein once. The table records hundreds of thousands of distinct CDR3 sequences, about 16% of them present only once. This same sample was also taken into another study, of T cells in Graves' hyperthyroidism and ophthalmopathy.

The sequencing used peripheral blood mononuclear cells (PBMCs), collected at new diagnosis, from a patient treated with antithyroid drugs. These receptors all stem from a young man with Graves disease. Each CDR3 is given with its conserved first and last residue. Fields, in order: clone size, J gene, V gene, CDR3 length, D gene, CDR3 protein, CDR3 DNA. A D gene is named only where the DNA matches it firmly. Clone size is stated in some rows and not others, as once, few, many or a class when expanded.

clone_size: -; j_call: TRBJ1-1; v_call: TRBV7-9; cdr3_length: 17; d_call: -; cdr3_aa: CASSLALGGNLITEAFF; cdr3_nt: TGTGCCAGCAGCTTAGCCCTGGGGGGGAACCTCATCACTGAAGCTTTCTTT
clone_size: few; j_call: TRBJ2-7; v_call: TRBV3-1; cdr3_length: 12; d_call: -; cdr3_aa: CASSHGKYEQYF; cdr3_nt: TGTGCCAGCAGCCATGGGAAATACGAGCAGTACTTC
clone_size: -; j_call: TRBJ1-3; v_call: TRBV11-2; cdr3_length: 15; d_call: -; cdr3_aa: CASRTEGTLGNTIYF; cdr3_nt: TGTGCCAGCAGGACAGAGGGGACCTTGGGAAACACCATATATTTT
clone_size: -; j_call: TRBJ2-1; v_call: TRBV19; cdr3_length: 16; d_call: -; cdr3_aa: CASSITSLSSYNEQFF; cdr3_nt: TGTGCCAGTAGTATCACCTCACTAAGCTCCTACAATGAGCAGTTCTTC
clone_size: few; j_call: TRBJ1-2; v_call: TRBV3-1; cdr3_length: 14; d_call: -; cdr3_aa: CASSQDWDGRGYTF; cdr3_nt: TGTGCCAGCAGCCAAGATTGGGACGGCCGTGGCTACACCTTC
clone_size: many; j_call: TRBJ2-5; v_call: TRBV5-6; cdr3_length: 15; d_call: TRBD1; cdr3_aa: CASSFGAGGFETQYF; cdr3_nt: TGTGCCAGCAGCTTTGGGGCAGGGGGCTTTGAGACCCAGTACTTC
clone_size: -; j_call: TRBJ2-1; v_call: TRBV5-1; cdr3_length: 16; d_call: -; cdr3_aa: CASSLYGTHTSGEQFF; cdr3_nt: TGCGCCAGCAGCTTATACGGGACACACACTTCGGGGGAGCAGTTCTTC
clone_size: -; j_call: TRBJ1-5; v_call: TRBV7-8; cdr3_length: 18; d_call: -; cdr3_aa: CASSLSGPRGLGNQPQHF; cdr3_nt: TGTGCCAGCAGCTTATCAGGACCCCGGGGGTTGGGCAATCAGCCCCAGCATTTT
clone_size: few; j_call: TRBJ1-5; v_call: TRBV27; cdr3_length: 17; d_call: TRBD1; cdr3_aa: CASKPRGLGFSNQPQHF; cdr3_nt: TGTGCCAGCAAACCCAGGGGGCTGGGTTTTAGCAATCAGCCCCAGCATTTT
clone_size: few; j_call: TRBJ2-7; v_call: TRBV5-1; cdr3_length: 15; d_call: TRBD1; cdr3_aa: CASSLEVTGGYEQYF; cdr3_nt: TGCGCCAGCAGCTTGGAGGTGACAGGGGGCTACGAGCAGTACTTC
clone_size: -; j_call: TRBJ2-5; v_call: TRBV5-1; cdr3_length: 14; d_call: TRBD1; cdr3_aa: CASSQGQGRETQYF; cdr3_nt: TGTGCCAGCAGCCAGGGACAGGGGAGGGAGACCCAGTACTTC